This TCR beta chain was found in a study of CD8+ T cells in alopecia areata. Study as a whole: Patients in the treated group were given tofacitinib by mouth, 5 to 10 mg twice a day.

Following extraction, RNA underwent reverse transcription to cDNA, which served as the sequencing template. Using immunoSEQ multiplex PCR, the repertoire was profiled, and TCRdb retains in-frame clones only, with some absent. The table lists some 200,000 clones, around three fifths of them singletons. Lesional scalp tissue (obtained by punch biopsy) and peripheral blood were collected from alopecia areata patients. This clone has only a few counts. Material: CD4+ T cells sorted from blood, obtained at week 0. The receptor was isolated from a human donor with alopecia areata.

The CDR3 here is CASSLDLGNGNTIYF. The CDR3 nucleotides are TGTGCCAGCAGCTTAGATCTCGGTAATGGAAACACCATATATTTT. This chain uses TRBV7-9 with TRBJ1-3; D ambiguous. The CDR3 consists of 15 residues. From germline, CDR1 is SEHNR and CDR2 FQNEAQ (reference sequence). Trimming shortened V by 1 base and J by 3 bases, and 10 bases separated the two germline ends.